This entry lists 17 T cell receptor beta chains sequenced from one sample in a study of chemoradiotherapy in HPV16-positive cancers (dated by TCRdb to 2021 to 2024). Libraries came from the immunoSEQ multiplex PCR assay. TCRdb took over this immuneACCESS table, retaining in-frame rearrangements with V and J assigned. Such tables are incomplete; in checked studies, under half of the missing clones stem from an unresolved V gene, and the remainder is unexplained. The sample contains fewer than 15,000 clones, 88% of them found a single time. Clones ranked in the top ten supply 3% to 4.5% of the sample. The sequences come from blood, collected from a patient who underwent chemoradiotherapy. The receptors shown here come from a human donor with HPV-associated anogenital cancer.

The genes are TRBV2 and TRBJ1-6; TRBD1 aligns across 8 bases. The V and J ends lost 7 bases and 6 bases, in that order; junction bases with no gene match: 8. Per the germline V gene, CDR1 is SNHLY and CDR2 is FYNNEI. This CDR3 spans 15 amino acids. CDR3: CASTPPDRVNSPLHF. The CDR3 nucleotides read TGTGCCAGCACCCCACCGGACAGGGTTAATTCACCCCTCCACTTT. The whole variable domain, filled in from reference TRBV2 and TRBJ1-6, reads EPEVTQTPSHQVTQMGQEVILRCVPISNHLYFYWYRQILGQKVEFLVSFYNNEISEKSEIFDDQFSVERPDGSNFTLKIRSTKLEDSAMYFCASTPPDRVNSPLHFGNGTRLTVT.

The chain couples TRBV27 to TRBJ1-1, with TRBD1 as a possible D gene (5 bases). The CDR3 length is 13 residues. V was cut by 2 bases and J by 5 bases, with 9 bases left in between. CDR1 and CDR2 (germline): MNHEY, SMNVEV (reference sequence). CDR3 in amino acids: CASSLRDVTEAFF. The CDR3 nucleotides are TGTGCCAGCAGTTTACGGGACGTGACTGAAGCTTTCTTT.

This clone was counted once. The chain employs TRBV5-4 and TRBJ1-2; tentatively, D is TRBD1 (5 bases). Germline CDR1 is SGHNT and CDR2 is YYREEE (reference sequence). Trimming stripped 5 bases from V and 2 bases from J, with 13 bases between. The CDR3 extends over 14 amino acids. This CDR3 is CASRDAGTNYGYTF. The CDR3 nucleotides read TGTGCCAGCAGAGATGCCGGGACCAACTATGGCTACACCTTC. The full variable domain, with the rest looked up from reference TRBV5-4 and TRBJ1-2, is ETGVTQSPTHLIKTRGQQVTLRCSSQSGHNTVSWYQQALGQGPQFIFQYYREEENGRGNFPPRFSGLQFPNYSSELNVNALELDDSALYLCASRDAGTNYGYTFGSGTRLTVV.

The chain couples TRBV18 to TRBJ2-7; 8 bases line up with TRBD2. Germline-derived CDR1 and CDR2 are KGHSH and LQKENI. V lost 6 bases, J lost 2 bases, and 6 bases stayed unmatched. The CDR3 covers 14 residues. The CDR3 sequence: CASSRGAVTYEQYF. The CDR3 DNA is TGTGCCAGCTCGCGGGGGGCAGTTACCTACGAGCAGTACTTC.

The J gene is TRBJ2-3, the V gene TRBV19; D gene unclear. Germline V gives CDR1 LNHDA, CDR2 SQIVND (reference sequence). CDR3 length equals 16 residues. Trimming removed 4 bases from V and 6 bases from J, with 20 bases in between. The CDR3 region has the DNA TGTGCCAGTAGTACCCTACACGGAATGAAGGCCGATACGCAGTATTTT. Its translation: CASSTLHGMKADTQYF. The complete variable domain, with remaining parts taken from reference TRBV19 and TRBJ2-3, reads DGGITQSPKYLFRKEGQNVTLSCEQNLNHDAMYWYRQDPGQGLRLIYYSQIVNDFQKGDIAEGYSVSREKKESFPLTVTSAQKNPTAFYLCASSTLHGMKADTQYFGPGTRLTVL.

The chain employs TRBV29-1 and TRBJ2-2; TRBD2 is a possible D gene (5 bases). The CDR3 spans 12 residues. The V end was cut by 4 bases, the J end by 5 bases, with 8 bases between. Germline V gene data show CDR1 as SQVTM and CDR2 as ANQGSEA. The CDR3 here is CSVGRGTGELFF. The CDR3 coding sequence is TGCAGCGTTGGTAGAGGGACCGGGGAGCTGTTTTTT.

V and J are TRBV27 and TRBJ2-7, with TRBD2 as a possible D gene (6 bases). Germline lookup yields CDR1 MNHEY and CDR2 SMNVEV (reference sequence). Trimming removed 5 bases at V and 3 bases at J, with 14 bases between. The CDR3 consists of 14 residues. CDR3: CASSPQGLIYEQYF. The CDR3 nucleotides read TGTGCCAGCAGTCCCCAGGGACTGATCTACGAGCAGTACTTC.

This clone was seen just once. CDR3 nucleotides: TGTGCCATCAGTAACTCCCACTCTCGAGAGCAGTACTTC. Its translation is CAISNSHSREQYF. J is TRBJ2-7 and V is TRBV10-3; no definite D call. Trimming pared 5 bases from V and 7 bases from J, leaving 15 bases between. Germline CDR1 and CDR2: ENHRY and SYGVKD. The CDR3 totals 13 residues.

The chain has TRBV9 and TRBJ1-2; 8 bases agree with TRBD1. The CDR3 is 14 amino acids. The V and J ends lost 3 bases and 7 bases, in that order; junction bases with no gene match: 8. Looked up from germline, CDR1 is SGDLS and CDR2 is YYNGEE. This CDR3 reads CASSGADRVLGYTF. The CDR3 DNA reads TGTGCCAGCAGCGGCGCGGACAGGGTTCTTGGCTACACCTTC.

This chain uses TRBV9 with TRBJ1-2; 8 bases align to TRBD1. Per the germline V gene, CDR1 is SGDLS and CDR2 is YYNGEE. Trimming took 4 bases from V and 4 from J; bases not matched to a gene: 12. The CDR3 extends over 16 amino acids. CDR3 in amino acids: CASSLGHVGTGYGYTF. In nucleotides, the CDR3 is TGTGCCAGCAGCTTGGGCCACGTGGGGACAGGCTATGGCTACACCTTC.

The chain has TRBV28 and TRBJ2-5, with 7 bases that match TRBD1. The V segment lost 8 bases and the J segment 4 bases; nucleotides outside the gene matches: 10. CDR3 length: 14 amino acids. CDR1 is MDHEN, CDR2 SYDVKM, per germline. CDR3 amino acids: CASHRTGWAETQYF. Here the CDR3 DNA reads TGTGCCAGCCATAGGACAGGCTGGGCAGAGACCCAGTACTTC.

The chain recombines TRBV25-1 with TRBJ2-1, with a weak D call TRBD1 (5 bases). The CDR3 has 14 amino acids. Germline CDR1 and CDR2: MGHDK and SYGVNS. The ends were cut back, 6 bases at V and 3 bases at J, with 12 bases in the middle. Here the CDR3 reads CASRTGLFYNEQFF. Here the CDR3 DNA reads TGTGCCAGCAGAACAGGTCTTTTCTACAATGAGCAGTTCTTC. The full variable domain, its missing parts supplied by reference TRBV25-1 and TRBJ2-1, is EADIYQTPRYLVIGTGKKITLECSQTMGHDKMYWYQQDPGMELHLIHYSYGVNSTEKGDLSSESTVSRIRTEHFPLTLESARPSHTSQYLCASRTGLFYNEQFFGPGTRLTVL.

The chain uses TRBV5-1 and TRBJ2-1, with a tentative D call TRBD1 (5 bases). Trimming removed 0 bases from V and 3 bases from J, with 7 bases in between. The CDR3 runs 14 residues. Germline assignment: CDR1 SGHRS and CDR2 YFSETQ. The CDR3 DNA reads as TGCGCCAGCAGCTTGGATCAGGGCTACAATGAGCAGTTCTTC. This codes for CASSLDQGYNEQFF.

The chain carries TRBV19 and TRBJ1-1; D not resolved. Trimming cost V 6 bases and J 4 bases, with 15 bases left between them. The length of the CDR3 is 14 residues. CDR1 LNHDA and CDR2 SQIVND come from the germline V gene (reference sequence). CDR3 loop: CASRQARLSTEAFF. CDR3 bases: TGTGCCAGTAGGCAGGCCCGTCTGAGCACTGAAGCTTTCTTT.

V gene TRBV7-2 combines with J gene TRBJ2-3, with D unclear. V lost 4 bases, J lost 7 bases, and 12 bases lay in between. Germline V gene data show CDR1 as SGHTA and CDR2 as FQGNSA. This CDR3 is 13 amino acids long. The CDR3 spells CASSSPPVHTQYF. Here the CDR3 DNA reads TGTGCCAGCAGCTCGCCCCCCGTCCATACGCAGTATTTT.

This chain connects TRBV27 to TRBJ1-6; no firm D call. Germline-derived CDR1 and CDR2 are MNHEY and SMNVEV (reference sequence). V was shortened by 8 bases and J by 6 bases, with 11 bases between the two germline ends. The CDR3 totals 13 residues. The chain's CDR3 is CASGDMINSPLHF. DNA of the CDR3: TGTGCCAGCGGCGACATGATTAATTCACCCCTCCACTTT.

This chain links TRBV29-1 with TRBJ1-1; no clear D gene. V was pared by 5 bases and J by 1 base, with 11 bases between. CDR1 SQVTM and CDR2 ANQGSEA come from the germline V gene. The CDR3 runs to 13 residues. In nucleotides, the CDR3 is TGCAGCGTTCTCGCTACCGGGAACACTGAAGCTTTCTTT. Protein product: CSVLATGNTEAFF.